This TCR beta chain derives from a study of shared clonotypes between healthy human individuals (dated by TCRdb to the early 2020s). Regarding the study in general: A couple of women and a few men aged 18 to 49 years were included in the cohort. Blood TCR repertoires of a handful of healthy adults were deeply sequenced to estimate repertoire size and the extent of clonotype sharing between individuals. Different laboratories and diverse techniques were used to prepare libraries and sequence TCR repertoires, to increase sequencing depth and limit assay-specific biases. For each donor, CD4 naive and CD4 memory were each run on three plates, CD8 naive on two plates, and CD8 memory on one plate. Each donor's leukapheresis produced roughly between roughly 0.85 and 9.5 billion PBMCs. Overall study results and their limits: The genetic and exposure-history diversity represented was limited by the small number of donors. Pairwise subsampling led to the expectation that sequencing depth would affect the degree of clonotype sharing among donors. Across a handful of donors, approximately 5% of naive CD4, approximately 3.6% of naive CD8, 2% to 2.5% of memory CD4, and approximately 0.42% of memory CD8 clonotypes were shared. Larger estimated clonotype richness was generally found for naive subsets than for memory subsets. Rarefaction of sorted-subset datasets indicated incomplete sequencing despite the large sequencing depth. Clonotypes shared by all four sorted-subset donors showed higher generation probabilities than non-shared clonotypes. Sampling was restricted to blood, and TCR repertoires in tissues likely differ from the TCR repertoires found in blood.

TCR CDR3 regions were amplified from genomic DNA by multiplex PCR using the deep immunoSEQ assay. Genomic DNA extracted from each cell subset was distributed evenly over all wells of several immunoSEQ 96-well plates, and each plate served as one replicate. For sorted subsets, roughly 200 ng of genomic DNA, equivalent to around 29,000 T cell genomes, went into each replicate PCR. The purified libraries were quantified using a Qubit 3.0 fluorometer, sized with a Bioanalyzer 2100, and then quantified again using the KAPA Library Quantification kit. A separate single-read 150-cycle Illumina NextSeq 550 flow cell was used to sequence each immunoSEQ 96-well plate. Turning to the authors' computational methods: Because the immunoSEQ output held only junctional sequences and lacked quality scores, the filtering could not match the filtering applied to full-length reads. To assign V/J genes and CDR3, sequences were annotated using PyIR, a Python wrapper for IgBLAST v1.9, with IMGT germline references. Reads with weak V/J assignments (E-value above 1e-6), missing CDR3, stop codons, out-of-frame junctions, or ambiguous translated residues were removed. V3J clonotypes were defined as sequences sharing an identical inferred V gene, J gene, and CDR3 amino acid sequence. Percentage overlap between repertoires was calculated by dividing the number of shared unique clonotypes by the size of the smaller repertoire. RTK rarefaction, the Chao1 estimator, and Recon v2.1 estimates of unobserved clonotypes were used to assess repertoire richness. For all TCRbeta clonotypes obtained by the gDNA method from a few donors, generation probabilities were computed with OLGA. TCRdb retrieved this table from immuneACCESS and kept in-frame rearrangements only. Not all clones are present; in checked studies, unresolved V genes account for under half, and no reason is known for the remainder. V and J calls and clone size are given by that table; D and trimming were obtained from the DNA. The sample records approximately 810,000 clones, 92% of which are singletons. 24% of the sample goes to the ten largest clones.

The CDR3 sequence holds 15 residues, the cysteine and phenylalanine included. Only the CDR3 part of the read is kept: 45 bases, read in frame from the first base. Between the V and J ends, shortened by 3 bases and 4 bases respectively, the junction contains 16 bases. Taken from the germline V gene (reference sequence), the CDR1 and CDR2 loops are LNHNV and YYDKDF. CD8 naive samples were obtained by positive selection for CCR7 among CD45RO-negative cells, yielding a CD45RA+CCR7+ population from which TemRA cells were excluded. Healthy HIV-negative adults with no recently reported acute infections or vaccinations were included as donors. Every donor was a Caucasian adult residing in Nashville, Tennessee, USA. After blood collection by leukapheresis, PBMCs were isolated using Ficoll-Histopaque density gradient centrifugation and then cryopreserved in the vapor phase of liquid nitrogen. Purity and quantity of every magnetically sorted T cell population were checked by analytical flow cytometry. Genomic DNA was isolated from each sorted fraction and quantified by UV absorbance on a Nanodrop 2000c.

A remark on this clone: This receptor's antigen is unknown. The sample holds no much larger clone one base away, and base qualities are not on file.

Recombination linked TRBV15 to TRBJ2-7, with the D gene uncertain. The sample comprised naive CD8+ T cells sorted from blood. Interpreted using the paper, the cell subset or site label stands for: CD45RA+CCR7+. This sequence originates from a young man in good health. The DNA reads TGTGCCACCAGCAGGGGCTCGGGTTCTTCTTACGAGCAGTACTTC. Its product reads: CATSRGSGSSYEQYF.